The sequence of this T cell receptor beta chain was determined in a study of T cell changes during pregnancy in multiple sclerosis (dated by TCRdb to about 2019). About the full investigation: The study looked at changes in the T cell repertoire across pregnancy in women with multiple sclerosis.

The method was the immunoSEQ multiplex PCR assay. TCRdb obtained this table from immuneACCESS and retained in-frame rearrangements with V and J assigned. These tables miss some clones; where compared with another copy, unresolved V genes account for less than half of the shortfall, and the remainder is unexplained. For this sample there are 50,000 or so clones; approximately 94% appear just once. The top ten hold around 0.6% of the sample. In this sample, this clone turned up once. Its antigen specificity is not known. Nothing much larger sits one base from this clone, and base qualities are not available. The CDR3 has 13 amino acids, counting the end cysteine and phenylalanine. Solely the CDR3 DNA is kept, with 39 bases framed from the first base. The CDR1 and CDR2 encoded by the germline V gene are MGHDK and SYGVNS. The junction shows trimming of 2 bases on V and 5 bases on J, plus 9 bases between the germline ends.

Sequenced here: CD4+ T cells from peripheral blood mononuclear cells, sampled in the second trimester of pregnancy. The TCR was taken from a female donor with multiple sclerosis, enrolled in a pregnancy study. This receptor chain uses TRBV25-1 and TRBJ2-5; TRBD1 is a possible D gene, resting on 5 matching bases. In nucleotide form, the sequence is TGTGCCAGCAGTGAAGGGGCGCGGGAGACCCAGTACTTC. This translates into CASSEGARETQYF.